The clone carrying this T cell receptor beta chain was recorded a few times. Its antigen remains unidentified. The sample originates from a study of cytomegalovirus exposure and HLA in healthy donors. The study, taken as a whole, reports: A classifier reportedly called cytomegalovirus status with high sensitivity and specificity. In a later analysis, the majority of CMV-associated beta chains seemingly showed HLA restriction.

The V segment lost 7 bases and the J segment 6 bases; nucleotides outside the gene matches: 6. This CDR3 is built from 13 residues. Germline CDR1 reads KGHSH; CDR2 reads LQKENI. Healthy bone marrow donors made up the donors. It was with 60 Vbeta and 13 Jbeta primers that the PCR ran. Only in-frame clones appear in the TCRdb table, and some are missing; sequencing was by immunoSEQ multiplex PCR. The repertoire includes around 200,000 clones, approximately 80% of them detected once, and about 9.4% sits in the top ten. Specimen: PBMCs. The clonotype originates from a woman in her forties or fifties in good health and CMV-seropositive. The chain is built from TRBV18 and TRBJ2-1; 7 positions agree with TRBD2. The CDR3 loop reads CASWTSGANEQFF. The CDR3 nucleotides are TGTGCCAGCTGGACAAGCGGGGCCAATGAGCAGTTCTTC.